This entry lists 30 T cell receptor beta chains sequenced from one sample in a study of monozygotic twins with inflammatory bowel disease. TCRdb re-called the 5' RACE reads and gives one entry per CDR3 protein, without DNA. Its listing shows about 160,000 distinct CDR3 sequences. The sequenced sample was blood. The receptors were gathered from a human donor with ulcerative colitis or Crohn's disease, or a healthy co-twin of an affected twin (not recorded which).

The chain is built from TRBV7-9 and TRBJ1-1; the TRBD1 assignment by TCRdb is unverifiable without DNA. The CDR3 covers 15 residues. Germline assignment: CDR1 SEHNR and CDR2 FQNEAQ (reference sequence). CDR3 loop: CASSLENGIRVEAFF.

This sequence joins TRBV5-4 and TRBJ1-4; TCRdb returns TRBD1, unconfirmable since there is no DNA. The CDR3 length is 15 residues. The germline CDR1 and CDR2 sequences are SGHNT and YYREEE (reference sequence). This CDR3 is CASRRDMGKNEKLFF. The entire variable domain, with the rest obtained from reference TRBV5-4 and TRBJ1-4, is as follows: ETGVTQSPTHLIKTRGQQVTLRCSSQSGHNTVSWYQQALGQGPQFIFQYYREEENGRGNFPPRFSGLQFPNYSSELNVNALELDDSALYLCASRRDMGKNEKLFFGSGTQLSVL.

The chain has TRBV18 and TRBJ1-1. CDR3 size: 15 residues. From germline, CDR1 is KGHSH and CDR2 LQKENI. CDR3 amino acids: CASSPKAGSNTEAFF.

The CDR3: CASSVGSPGNTIYF. The chain has TRBV5-1 and TRBJ1-3. Germline CDR1 is SGHRS and CDR2 is YFSETQ. CDR3 size: 14 residues.

The chain links TRBV7-9 to TRBJ2-5; TCRdb's D call of TRBD1 is untestable without DNA. The germline CDR1 and CDR2 sequences are SEHNR and FQNEAQ (reference sequence). CDR3 length equals 15 residues. Here the CDR3 reads CASSLPLTGMETQYF.

CDR3: CSVGATSGNTEQFF. This chain uses TRBV29-1 with TRBJ2-1; TCRdb calls TRBD2, which cannot be checked without DNA. Germline V gives CDR1 SQVTM, CDR2 ANQGSEA. The CDR3 consists of 14 residues.

The chain is built from TRBV12-3 or TRBV12-4 and TRBJ2-2; the TCRdb call, TRBD1, lacks DNA for checking. The CDR3 loop spans 14 amino acids. The CDR3 here is CASTETGVLGELFF.

The CDR3 here is CASSPQEGAYTGELFF. The rearrangement links TRBV4-2 to TRBJ2-2; with no DNA, the TCRdb D assignment of TRBD1 cannot be verified. The CDR3 has 16 amino acids. Germline values: CDR1 LGHNA, CDR2 YNFKEQ.

J is TRBJ2-1 and V is TRBV7-9; TCRdb lists TRBD1, though no DNA is available to test this call. The germline gives CDR1 SEHNR, CDR2 FQNEAQ (reference sequence). This CDR3 is 12 amino acids long. CDR3 region: CASSLARGEQFF. Complete variable domain (other parts from reference TRBV7-9 and TRBJ2-1): DTGVSQNPRHKITKRGQNVTFRCDPISEHNRLYWYRQTLGQGPEFLTYFQNEAQLEKSRLLSDRFSAERPKGSFSTLEIQRTEQGDSAMYLCASSLARGEQFFGPGTRLTVL.

V usage is TRBV7-3 and J usage is TRBJ2-7; there is no DNA to check the TCRdb D call of TRBD1. CDR1 and CDR2 (germline): SGHTA, FQGTGA. This CDR3 is 15 amino acids long. Here the CDR3 reads CASSSGPGGLYEQYF. Full variable domain (outside the CDR3, taken from reference TRBV7-3 and TRBJ2-7): GAGVSQTPSNKVTEKGKYVELRCDPISGHTALYWYRQSLGQGPEFLIYFQGTGAADDSGLPNDRFFAVRPEGSVSTLKIQRTERGDSAVYLCASSSGPGGLYEQYFGPGTRLTVT.

The CDR3 region is CSVAASFYEQYF. The J gene is TRBJ2-7, the V gene TRBV29-1; lacking DNA, the TRBD2 call made by TCRdb goes unchecked. This CDR3 is 12 amino acids long. CDR1 and CDR2 (germline): SQVTM, ANQGSEA.

The V gene is TRBV5-6, the J gene TRBJ2-7; TCRdb's assignment of TRBD2 cannot be checked, as there is no DNA. The CDR3 consists of 14 residues. Germline CDR1 reads SGHDT; CDR2 reads YYEEEE. The CDR3 sequence: CASSPGLALYEQYF.

This chain's CDR3 is CASSRDRPYNEQFF. The chain has TRBV12-3 or TRBV12-4 and TRBJ2-1; TCRdb returns TRBD1, unconfirmable since there is no DNA. The CDR3 covers 14 residues.

V gene TRBV4-1 combines with J gene TRBJ2-4; TCRdb selects TRBD1, and the lack of DNA leaves this call unchecked. This CDR3 comprises 15 residues. Per the germline V gene, CDR1 is MGHRA and CDR2 is YSYEKL. The CDR3 loop is CASSQRTGGMHIQYF.

The chain employs TRBV5-1 and TRBJ2-1; TCRdb outputs TRBD2, but without DNA this stays unchecked. CDR1 is SGHRS and CDR2 is YFSETQ in the germline V gene. This CDR3 spans 15 amino acids. CDR3: CASSFGLADYNEQFF.

The chain joins TRBV29-1 to TRBJ2-5; TCRdb indicates TRBD1, and absent DNA this call remains unverified. The length of the CDR3 is 13 residues. CDR1 is SQVTM, CDR2 ANQGSEA, per germline. CDR3 in amino acids: CSGDRDGKETQYF. The full variable domain, with the rest looked up from reference TRBV29-1 and TRBJ2-5, is SAVISQKPSRDICQRGTSLTIQCQVDSQVTMMFWYRQQPGQSLTLIATANQGSEATYESGFVIDKFPISRPNLTFSTLTVSNMSPEDSSIYLCSGDRDGKETQYFGPGTRLLVL.

This sequence joins TRBV5-1 and TRBJ2-7; there is no DNA to check the TCRdb D call of TRBD1. This CDR3 comprises 18 residues. Germline V gene sequence: CDR1 SGHRS, CDR2 YFSETQ. Here the CDR3 reads CASSPPLRDRGLPYEQYF.

The chain carries TRBV4-1 and TRBJ2-3; TCRdb gives TRBD1 as the D gene, but with no DNA this cannot be confirmed. From germline, CDR1 is MGHRA and CDR2 YSYEKL. CDR3 size: 19 residues. Here the CDR3 reads CASSPRTPAGTGRTDTQYF.

The CDR3 sequence is CASSLPTRQETQYF. V gene TRBV18 combines with J gene TRBJ2-5; TCRdb returns TRBD1, unconfirmable since there is no DNA. The CDR3 runs to 14 residues. The germline V gene has CDR1 KGHSH and CDR2 LQKENI.

The chain recombines TRBV5-1 with TRBJ2-1; TCRdb selects TRBD1, and the lack of DNA leaves this call unchecked. CDR3 size: 15 residues. Germline V gene sequence: CDR1 SGHRS, CDR2 YFSETQ. CDR3 sequence reads: CASSSSRRGAYEQFF.

The gene calls are TRBV20-1 and TRBJ1-5; the TRBD1 assignment by TCRdb is unverifiable without DNA. CDR1 DFQATT and CDR2 SNEGSKA come from the germline V gene (reference sequence). The CDR3 sequence is 16 residues long. CDR3 region: CSARDKGPKGHQPQHF.

The chain's CDR3 is CSVDPRLAGGGGFF. J is TRBJ2-1 and V is TRBV29-1; TCRdb names TRBD2, which stays unverified in the absence of DNA. From germline, CDR1 is SQVTM and CDR2 ANQGSEA. The CDR3 totals 14 residues.

The V gene is TRBV27, the J gene TRBJ1-2; absent DNA, TCRdb's TRBD1 call cannot be checked. The CDR3 is 13 amino acids. Looked up from germline, CDR1 is MNHEY and CDR2 is SMNVEV (reference sequence). The CDR3 reads CASSRRTGFGCTF.

The chain employs TRBV19 and TRBJ2-3; without DNA, the TCRdb call of TRBD1 cannot be checked. This CDR3 spans 15 amino acids. The germline V gene has CDR1 LNHDA and CDR2 SQIVND (reference sequence). The CDR3 is CASSIRQGNTDTQYF.

CDR3 residues: CASSFDRDEQFF. The chain recombines TRBV28 with TRBJ2-1; TCRdb selects TRBD1, and the lack of DNA leaves this call unchecked. Germline loops: CDR1 MDHEN, CDR2 SYDVKM. The CDR3 consists of 12 residues.

The CDR3 is CASSQDFRRHNEQFF. The gene calls are TRBV4-1 and TRBJ2-1. CDR1 is MGHRA, CDR2 YSYEKL, per germline. CDR3 length equals 15 residues.

The chain recombines TRBV11-1 with TRBJ2-1; TCRdb's D call of TRBD1 is untestable without DNA. The CDR3 consists of 17 residues. Germline lookup yields CDR1 SGHAT and CDR2 FQDESV (reference sequence). CDR3 sequence: CASSPLQGAAVFNEQFF.

The chain couples TRBV24-1 to TRBJ2-1; TCRdb returns TRBD2, unconfirmable since there is no DNA. CDR1 is KGHDR and CDR2 is SFDVKD in the germline V gene. The CDR3 runs 15 residues. This chain's CDR3 is CATSAPSGNINEQFF.

This CDR3 reads CASSFANQPQHF. The chain has TRBV7-9 and TRBJ1-5. In germline, CDR1 is SEHNR, CDR2 FQNEAQ (reference sequence). CDR3 length: 12 amino acids.

This rearrangement joins TRBV5-5 to TRBJ2-1; TCRdb reports TRBD1, a call that lacks DNA to check it against. The CDR3 sequence is 16 residues long. The germline CDR1 and CDR2 sequences are SGHKS and YYEKEE (reference sequence). The CDR3: CASTFRGTGIYNEQFF.